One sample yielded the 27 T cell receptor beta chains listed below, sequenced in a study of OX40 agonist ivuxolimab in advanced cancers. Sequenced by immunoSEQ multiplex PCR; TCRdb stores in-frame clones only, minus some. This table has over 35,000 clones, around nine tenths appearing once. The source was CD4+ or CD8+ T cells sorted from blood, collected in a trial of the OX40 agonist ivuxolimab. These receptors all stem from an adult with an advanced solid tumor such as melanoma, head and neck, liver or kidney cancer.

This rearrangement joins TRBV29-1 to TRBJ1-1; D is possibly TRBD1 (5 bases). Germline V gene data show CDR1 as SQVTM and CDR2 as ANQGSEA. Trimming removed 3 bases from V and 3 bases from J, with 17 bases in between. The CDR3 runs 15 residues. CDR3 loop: CSVDGGTMRDTEAFF. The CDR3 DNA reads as TGCAGCGTTGATGGAGGGACGATGCGGGACACTGAAGCTTTCTTT.

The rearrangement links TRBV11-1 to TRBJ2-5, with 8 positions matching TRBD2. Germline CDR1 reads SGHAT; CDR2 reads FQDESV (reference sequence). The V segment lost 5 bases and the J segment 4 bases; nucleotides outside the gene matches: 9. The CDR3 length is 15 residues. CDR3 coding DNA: TGTGCCAGCAGCGACGACTCGGGAGGGGGAGAGACCCAGTACTTC. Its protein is CASSDDSGGGETQYF.

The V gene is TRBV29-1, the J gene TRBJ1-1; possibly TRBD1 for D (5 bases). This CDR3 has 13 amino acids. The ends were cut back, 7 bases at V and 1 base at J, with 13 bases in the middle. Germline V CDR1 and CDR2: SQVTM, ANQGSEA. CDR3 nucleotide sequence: TGCAGCGAGTCAACGGGGCAGAACACTGAAGCTTTCTTT. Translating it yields CSESTGQNTEAFF.

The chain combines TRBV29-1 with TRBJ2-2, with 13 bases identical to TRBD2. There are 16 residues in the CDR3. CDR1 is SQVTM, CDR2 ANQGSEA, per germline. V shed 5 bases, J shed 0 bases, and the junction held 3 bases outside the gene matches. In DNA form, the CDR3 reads TGCAGCGTTCGGACTAGCGGGGGAACGAACACCGGGGAGCTGTTTTTT. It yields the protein CSVRTSGGTNTGELFF.

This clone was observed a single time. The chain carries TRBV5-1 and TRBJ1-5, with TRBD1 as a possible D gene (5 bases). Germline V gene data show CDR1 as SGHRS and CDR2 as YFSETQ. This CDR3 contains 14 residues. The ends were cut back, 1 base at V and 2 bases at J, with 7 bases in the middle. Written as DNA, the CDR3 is TGCGCCAGCAGCTTGCGAGGGGGCAATCAGCCCCAGCATTTT. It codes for CASSLRGGNQPQHF.

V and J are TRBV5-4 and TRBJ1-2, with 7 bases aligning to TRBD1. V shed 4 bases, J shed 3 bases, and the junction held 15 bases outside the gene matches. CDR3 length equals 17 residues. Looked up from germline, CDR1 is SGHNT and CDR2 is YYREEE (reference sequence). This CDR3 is CASSPGVDRVSDYGYTF. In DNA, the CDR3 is TGTGCCAGCAGCCCCGGGGTAGACAGGGTTTCTGACTATGGCTACACCTTC.

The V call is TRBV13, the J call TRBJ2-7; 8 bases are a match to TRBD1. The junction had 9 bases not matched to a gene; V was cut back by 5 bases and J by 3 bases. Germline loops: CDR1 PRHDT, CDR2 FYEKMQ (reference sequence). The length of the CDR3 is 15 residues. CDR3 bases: TGTGCCAGCAGCCCGCAGTGGACAGGGAGCTACGAGCAGTACTTC. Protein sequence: CASSPQWTGSYEQYF.

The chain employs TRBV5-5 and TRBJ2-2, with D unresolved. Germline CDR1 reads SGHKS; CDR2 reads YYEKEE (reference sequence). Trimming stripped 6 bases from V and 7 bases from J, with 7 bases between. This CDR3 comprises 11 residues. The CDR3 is CASILNGELFF. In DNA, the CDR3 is TGTGCCAGCATCCTGAACGGGGAGCTGTTTTTT.

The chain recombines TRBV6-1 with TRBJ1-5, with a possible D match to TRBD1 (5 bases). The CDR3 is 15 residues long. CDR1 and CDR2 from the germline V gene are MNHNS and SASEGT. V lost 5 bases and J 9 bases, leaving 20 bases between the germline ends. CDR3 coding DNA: TGTGCCAGCAGTCAAGACAGCGCGAGAGTATGGCCCCAGCATTTT. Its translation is CASSQDSARVWPQHF.

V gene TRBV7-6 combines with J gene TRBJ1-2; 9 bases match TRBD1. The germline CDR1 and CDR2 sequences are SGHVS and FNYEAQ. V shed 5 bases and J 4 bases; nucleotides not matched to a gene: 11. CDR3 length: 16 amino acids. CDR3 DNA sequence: TGTGCCAGCAGCAAACCCGGGACAGGGAGTGGCTATGGCTACACCTTC. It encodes CASSKPGTGSGYGYTF.

CDR3 protein: CASSEGLSTDTQYF. CDR3 in DNA: TGTGCCAGCAGCGAGGGACTTAGCACAGATACGCAGTATTTT. The gene calls are TRBV9 and TRBJ2-3; a possible D gene is TRBD2 (6 bases). V dropped 3 bases and J dropped 0 bases, with 8 bases sitting between them. The CDR3 has 14 residues. Per the germline V gene, CDR1 is SGDLS and CDR2 is YYNGEE.

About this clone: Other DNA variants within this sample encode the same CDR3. In DNA, the CDR3 is TGTGCCAGCAGCTTAGATCAGGGGCAAGAGACCCAGTACTTC. This encodes CASSLDQGQETQYF. This rearrangement joins TRBV7-8 to TRBJ2-5; tentatively, D is TRBD1 (6 bases). V was cut by 1 base and J by 2 bases, with 8 bases left in between. This CDR3 region has 14 residues. Germline CDR1 reads SGHVS; CDR2 reads FQNEAQ.

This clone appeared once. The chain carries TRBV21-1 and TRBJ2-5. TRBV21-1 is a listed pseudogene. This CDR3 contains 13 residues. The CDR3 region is CSSGDPRAETQYF. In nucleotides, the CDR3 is TGTTCCAGTGGGGACCCAAGAGCCGAGACCCAGTACTTC.

Here the CDR3 reads CASTPGRNYEQYF. The CDR3 nucleotides are TGTGCCAGCACCCCGGGACGGAACTACGAGCAGTACTTC. V and J are TRBV6-1 and TRBJ2-7; D tentatively fits TRBD1 or TRBD2 (5 bases each). The V end was cut by 7 bases, the J end by 3 bases, with 13 bases between. This CDR3 has 13 amino acids. Germline CDR1 reads MNHNS; CDR2 reads SASEGT.

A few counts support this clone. CDR3 DNA sequence: TGTGCCAGCAGCCCCCAGACAGGGCGAGTGGAGACCCAGTACTTC. It specifies CASSPQTGRVETQYF. The genes are TRBV9 and TRBJ2-5; 7 nucleotides agree with TRBD1. Trimming cost V 4 bases and J 5 bases; bases outside gene matches: 11. The CDR3 contains 15 residues. CDR1 and CDR2 from the germline V gene are SGDLS and YYNGEE.

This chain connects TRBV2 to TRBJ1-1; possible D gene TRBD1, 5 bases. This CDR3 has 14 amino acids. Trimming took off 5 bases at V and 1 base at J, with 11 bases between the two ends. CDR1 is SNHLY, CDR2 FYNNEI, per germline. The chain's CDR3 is CASSLSRGNTEAFF. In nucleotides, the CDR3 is TGTGCCAGCAGTCTGTCTAGGGGGAACACTGAAGCTTTCTTT.

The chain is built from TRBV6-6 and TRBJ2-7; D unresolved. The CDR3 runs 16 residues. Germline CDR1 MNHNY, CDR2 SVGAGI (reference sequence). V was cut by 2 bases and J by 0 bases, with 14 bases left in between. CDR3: CASSYGDPANSYEQYF. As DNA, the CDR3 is TGTGCCAGCAGTTACGGAGACCCTGCCAACTCCTACGAGCAGTACTTC.

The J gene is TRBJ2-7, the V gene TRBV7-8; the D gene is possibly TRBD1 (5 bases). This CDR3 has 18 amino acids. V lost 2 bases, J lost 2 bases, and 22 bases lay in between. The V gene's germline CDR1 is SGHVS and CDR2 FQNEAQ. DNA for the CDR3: TGTGCCAGCAGCTTATGGAGTTACAGAGAGACAGCAACCTACGAGCAGTACTTC. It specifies CASSLWSYRETATYEQYF. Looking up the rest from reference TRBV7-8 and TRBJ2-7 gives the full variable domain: GAGVSQSPRYKVAKRGQDVALRCDPISGHVSLFWYQQALGQGPEFLTYFQNEAQLDKSGLPSDRFFAERPEGSVSTLKIQRTQQEDSAVYLCASSLWSYRETATYEQYFGPGTRLTVT.

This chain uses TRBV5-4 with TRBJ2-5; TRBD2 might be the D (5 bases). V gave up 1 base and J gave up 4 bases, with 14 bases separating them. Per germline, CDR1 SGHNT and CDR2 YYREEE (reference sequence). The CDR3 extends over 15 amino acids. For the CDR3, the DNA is TGTGCCAGCAGCTTGCCCCTAGCAGGCACAGAGACCCAGTACTTC. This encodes CASSLPLAGTETQYF.

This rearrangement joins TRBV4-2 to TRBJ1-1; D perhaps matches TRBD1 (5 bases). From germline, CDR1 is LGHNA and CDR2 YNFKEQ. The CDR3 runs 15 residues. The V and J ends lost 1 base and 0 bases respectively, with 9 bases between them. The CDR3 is CASSQGGRVNTEAFF. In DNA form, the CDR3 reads TGTGCCAGCAGCCAAGGGGGACGGGTGAACACTGAAGCTTTCTTT.

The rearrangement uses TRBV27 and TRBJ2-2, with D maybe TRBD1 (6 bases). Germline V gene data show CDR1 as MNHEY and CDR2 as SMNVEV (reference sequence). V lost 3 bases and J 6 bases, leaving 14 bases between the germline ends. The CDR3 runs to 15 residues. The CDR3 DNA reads TGTGCCAGCAGTTTCACAGGGCGTAACCCCGGGGAGCTGTTTTTT. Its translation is CASSFTGRNPGELFF.

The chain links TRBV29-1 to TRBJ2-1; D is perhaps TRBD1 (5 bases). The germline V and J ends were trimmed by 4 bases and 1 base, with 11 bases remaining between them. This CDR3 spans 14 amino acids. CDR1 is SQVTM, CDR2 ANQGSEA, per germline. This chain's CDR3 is CSVAVTESYNEQFF. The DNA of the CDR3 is TGCAGCGTTGCTGTGACAGAATCCTACAATGAGCAGTTCTTC.

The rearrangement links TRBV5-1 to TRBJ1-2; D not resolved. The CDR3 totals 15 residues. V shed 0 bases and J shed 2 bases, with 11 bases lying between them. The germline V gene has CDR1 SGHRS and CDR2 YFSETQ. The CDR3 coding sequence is TGCGCCAGCAGCTTGGGGCCGGGAAGCAACTATGGCTACACCTTC. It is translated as CASSLGPGSNYGYTF. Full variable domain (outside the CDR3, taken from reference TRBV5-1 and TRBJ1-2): KAGVTQTPRYLIKTRGQQVTLSCSPISGHRSVSWYQQTPGQGLQFLFEYFSETQRNKGNFPGRFSGRQFSNSRSEMNVSTLELGDSALYLCASSLGPGSNYGYTFGSGTRLTVV.

The CDR3 spells CASSLVLAGGRQYF. The CDR3 DNA is TGTGCCAGCAGCTTAGTGCTAGCGGGGGGGCGGCAGTATTTT. The V and J genes are TRBV7-8 and TRBJ2-3; 12 bases are a match to TRBD2. The CDR3 runs 14 residues. The V segment lost 1 base and the J segment 11 bases; nucleotides outside the gene matches: 4. Per germline, CDR1 SGHVS and CDR2 FQNEAQ.

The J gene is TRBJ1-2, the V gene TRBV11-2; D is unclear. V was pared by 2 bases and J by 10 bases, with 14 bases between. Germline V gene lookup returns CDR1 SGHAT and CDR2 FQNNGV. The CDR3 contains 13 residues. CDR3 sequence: CASSLIQDSFYTF. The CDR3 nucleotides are TGTGCCAGCAGCTTAATCCAGGATTCGTTCTACACCTTC.

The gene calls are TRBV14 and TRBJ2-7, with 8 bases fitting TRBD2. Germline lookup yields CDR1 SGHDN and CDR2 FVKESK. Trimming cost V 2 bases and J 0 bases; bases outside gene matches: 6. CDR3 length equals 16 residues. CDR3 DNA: TGTGCCAGCAGCCAAATAGCGGGGCGACTCTCCTACGAGCAGTACTTC. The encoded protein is CASSQIAGRLSYEQYF.

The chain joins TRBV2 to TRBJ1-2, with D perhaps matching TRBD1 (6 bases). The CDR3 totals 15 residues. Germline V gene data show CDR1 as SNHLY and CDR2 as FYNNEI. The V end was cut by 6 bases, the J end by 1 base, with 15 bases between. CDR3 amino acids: CASRRDRTSNYGYTF. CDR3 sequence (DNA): TGTGCCAGCAGAAGAGACAGGACCAGTAACTATGGCTACACCTTC.